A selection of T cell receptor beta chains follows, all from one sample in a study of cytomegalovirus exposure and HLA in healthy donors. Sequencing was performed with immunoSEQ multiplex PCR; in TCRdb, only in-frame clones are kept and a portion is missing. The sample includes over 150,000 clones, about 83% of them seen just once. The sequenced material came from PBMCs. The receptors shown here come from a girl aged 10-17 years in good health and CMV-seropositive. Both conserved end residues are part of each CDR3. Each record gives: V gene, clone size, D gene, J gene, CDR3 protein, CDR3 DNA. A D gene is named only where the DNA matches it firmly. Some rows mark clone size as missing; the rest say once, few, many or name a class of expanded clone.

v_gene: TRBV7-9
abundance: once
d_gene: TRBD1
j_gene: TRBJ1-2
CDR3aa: CASSVTGVDGYTF
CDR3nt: TGTGCCAGCAGCGTAACAGGGGTTGATGGCTACACCTTC

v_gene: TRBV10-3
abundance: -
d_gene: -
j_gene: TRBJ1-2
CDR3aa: CAISDRQGYGYTF
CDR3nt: TGTGCCATCAGTGATCGGCAGGGATATGGCTACACCTTC

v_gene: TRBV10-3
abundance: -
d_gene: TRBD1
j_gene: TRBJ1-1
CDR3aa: CATRRGRLDTEAFF
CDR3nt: TGTGCCACCCGCAGGGGGCGGTTGGACACTGAAGCTTTCTTT

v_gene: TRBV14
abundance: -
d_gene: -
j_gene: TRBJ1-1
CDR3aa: CASSQDRFLGQGNTEAFF
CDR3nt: TGTGCCAGCAGCCAAGATCGGTTTTTGGGTCAGGGGAACACTGAAGCTTTCTTT

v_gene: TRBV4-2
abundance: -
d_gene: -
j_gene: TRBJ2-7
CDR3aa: CASGVRGDSNSYEQYF
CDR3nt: TGTGCCAGCGGAGTGAGGGGGGACAGCAACTCCTACGAGCAGTACTTC

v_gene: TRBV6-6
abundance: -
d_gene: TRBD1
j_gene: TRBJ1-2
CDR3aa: CASSSDRGYGYTF
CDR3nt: TGTGCCAGCAGTTCGGACAGGGGTTACGGCTACACCTTC

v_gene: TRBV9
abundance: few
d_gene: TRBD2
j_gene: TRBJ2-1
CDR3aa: CASSPAGGSYNEQFF
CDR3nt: TGTGCCAGCAGCCCAGCCGGGGGGTCCTACAATGAGCAGTTCTTC

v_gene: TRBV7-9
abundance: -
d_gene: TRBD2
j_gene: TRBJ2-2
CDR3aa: CASNSFGTSGASNTGELFF
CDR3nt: TGTGCCAGCAACTCGTTTGGGACTAGCGGGGCCTCGAACACCGGGGAGCTGTTTTTT

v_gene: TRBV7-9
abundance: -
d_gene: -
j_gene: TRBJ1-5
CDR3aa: CASSSTGDQPQHF
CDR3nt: TGTGCCAGCAGCTCTACAGGCGATCAGCCCCAGCATTTT

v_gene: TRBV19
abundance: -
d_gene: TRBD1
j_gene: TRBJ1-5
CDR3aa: CASSILQGAMSQPQHF
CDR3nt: TGTGCCAGTAGTATTCTACAGGGGGCAATGAGTCAGCCCCAGCATTTT

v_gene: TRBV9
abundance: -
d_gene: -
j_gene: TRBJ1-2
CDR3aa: CASTSKPTPPEGDYGYTF
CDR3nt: TGTGCCAGCACCTCCAAACCGACTCCACCTGAAGGCGACTATGGCTACACCTTC